The source of this T cell receptor beta chain is a study of graft-versus-host responses after intestinal transplantation. This CDR3 comprises 12 residues. Per the germline V gene, CDR1 is SGDLS and CDR2 is YYNGEE. J lost 8 bases, V lost 5 bases, and 6 bases had no gene match. As to this clone: Its target is unknown.

Clones were sequenced by immunoSEQ multiplex PCR, and TCRdb holds only the in-frame ones, with some missing. This repertoire shows about 90,000 clones, 90% to 95% found once; its top ten account for around 1.2%. The specimen was unstimulated CD8+ T cells sorted from spleen or lymph node cells, collected before transplant. This clonotype originated in a human donor who was the organ donor for an intestinal transplant. The chain employs TRBV9 and TRBJ1-1, with TRBD1 matching 7 bases. CDR3: CASRGQLPEAFF. CDR3 DNA: TGTGCCAGCAGGGGACAGCTACCAGAAGCTTTCTTT.